The clone carrying this T cell receptor beta chain was seen just once. Its antigen remains unidentified. Constant-segment primers were used for 5'RACE, and the resulting TCR alpha and TCR beta cDNA libraries carried sample barcodes and UMIs. MiXCR, applied by TCRdb to the 5' RACE reads, yields one record per CDR3 protein. The repertoire holds some 300,000 distinct CDR3 sequences, with roughly a fifth as singletons. V gave up 3 bases and J gave up 1 base, with 6 bases separating them. In germline, CDR1 is MDHEN, CDR2 SYDVKM. The CDR3 sequence is 14 residues long. This record belongs to a study of T-cell memory formation after mild COVID-19. Study-level findings and limits: A second wave expanding day 15 to 37 was CD4+-biased; contracting clones were balanced. Researchers report contracting CD4+ clones mostly in CM and EM, with CD8+ clones in EMRA. There were some responding clones in pre-infection memory, which suggested that cross-reactive memory had joined.

This clonotype originated in a man between 18 and 29 years old who had mild COVID-19 (a few samples of this study predate the infection). Cell type and time point are not known. Sequenced material: PBMCs or a T cell subset sorted from them (not recorded which). V usage is TRBV28 and J usage is TRBJ1-4, with D unresolved. CDR3 coding DNA: TGTGCCAGCAGTTTCCCAGTAACTAATGAAAAACTGTTTTTT. This gives the protein CASSFPVTNEKLFF.